The 29 T cell receptor delta chains listed next were all sequenced from one sample in a study of γδ T cells in repeated Plasmodium falciparum infection. TCRdb fed the multiplex PCR reads into CATT to redo clone calling. The sample lists roughly 48,000 delta-chain clones, 1.6% occurring once. Vgamma9/Vdelta2+ and Vdelta2-negative gammadelta T cells were flow-sorted from PBMC for bulk sequencing. The sample consisted of gamma-delta T cells from blood. The receptors were gathered from a pool of human donors (malaria-infected and uninfected, not separated).

This clone was detected ten times or more. The sample holds other DNA sequences that translate to the same CDR3. The rearrangement links TRDV1 to TRDJ1; TRDD3 agrees at 13 bases. Germline V gives CDR1 TSWWSYY, CDR2 QGS. This CDR3 spans 21 amino acids. V dropped 0 bases and J dropped 9; count of bases not matched to a gene: 22. CDR3: CALGELSDWGIRVGVQRELIF. Written as DNA, the CDR3 is TGTGCTCTTGGGGAACTATCCGACTGGGGGATACGTGTGGGTGTACAGAGGGAACTCATCTTT.

This clone was picked up a small number of times. This likely stems from a read error, as it lies one base from a far larger clone. The same CDR3 also results from other DNA sequences found in this sample. The genes are TRDV2 and TRDJ1, with TRDD3 matching over 8 bases. TCRdb lists no J gene, so it was determined here by aligning the DNA to germline. CDR3 length equals 16 residues. Germline CDR1 is GEAIGNYY and CDR2 is EKD. CDR3 sequence reads: CACDTVGGYNPDKLIF. As DNA, the CDR3 is TGTGCCTGCGACACCGTCGGGGGATATAATCCCGATAAACTCATCTTT.

In this sample, this clone turned up many times. The chain joins TRDV2 to TRDJ1, with D perhaps TRDD3 (5 bases). The germline V gene encodes CDR1 GEAIGNYY and CDR2 EKD. CDR3 size: 14 residues. V was cut by 0 bases and J by 4 bases, with 11 bases left in between. The DNA of the CDR3 is TGTGCCTGTGACACCTTAGGGGGCGACGATAAACTCATCTTT. Residues: CACDTLGGDDKLIF.

Regarding this clone: The protein TCRdb lists belongs to a much larger clone and differs from this DNA's translation at residue 12, which points to a read error; the protein shown is made from the DNA. The rearrangement uses TRDV1 and TRDJ1, with TRDD3 matching 9 bases. The J gene, absent from TCRdb, was called here by matching the DNA to germline. V dropped 4 bases and J dropped 7; count of bases not matched to a gene: 13. The CDR3 contains 16 residues. Germline loops: CDR1 TSWWSYY, CDR2 QGS. The DNA of the CDR3 is TGTGCTCTTGGGGCTCAGGGAAGGGGGATACACGGTAAACTCATCTTT. Translated: CALGAQGRGIHGKLIF.

On this clone: This DNA's translation and the protein TCRdb lists, from a much larger clone, do not match at residue 5, likely due to a read error; the protein shown is translated from the DNA. The chain employs TRDV1 and TRDJ1; possibly TRDD3 for D (10 bases). The CDR3 consists of 24 residues. The V gene's germline CDR1 is TSWWSYY and CDR2 QGS. V was cut by 4 bases and J by 3 bases, with 42 bases left in between. CDR3 nucleotides: TGTGCTCTTGGGGTACGGTTTGTAGGCCTTCCTACTCTGGGGGATAAGGGTCTATCCGATAAACTCATCTTT. Residues: CALGVRFVGLPTLGDKGLSDKLIF.

There are a few counts of this clone. The TCRdb record carries a much larger clone's protein, which differs from this DNA's translation at residue 14; a read error is the likely cause, and the protein listed here is the DNA translation. The chain carries TRDV2 and TRDJ3; TRDD3 is a possible D gene (5 bases). The J gene, not given by TCRdb, was assigned here from a germline match of the nucleotide sequence. The germline V gene encodes CDR1 GEAIGNYY and CDR2 EKD. This CDR3 comprises 19 residues. The CDR3 loop reads CACDTVLGLSSWDARQMFF. DNA of the CDR3: TGTGCCTGTGACACCGTGCTGGGTCTCAGCTCCTGGGACGCCCGACAGATGTTTTTC.

On this clone itself: TCRdb attributes to this sequence the protein of a much larger clone, which differs from the DNA translation at residue 3; a read error is likely, and the protein displayed is translated from the DNA. The chain has TRDV1 and TRDJ1; 8 positions agree with TRDD3. Germline assignment: CDR1 TSWWSYY and CDR2 QGS. The CDR3 has 19 amino acids. The CDR3 DNA reads TGTGCTCCTGGGGGACCACAAGGGGTGCCCCGTCTTGGAACCGATAAACTCATCTTT. It encodes CAPGGPQGVPRLGTDKLIF.

About this clone itself: TCRdb assigns this DNA the protein of a much larger clone, which departs from its translation at residue 14; this likely reflects a read error, and the protein shown comes from translating the DNA. V gene TRDV1 combines with J gene TRDJ1; 9 nucleotides align to TRDD2. The J gene, not given by TCRdb, was assigned here from a germline match of the nucleotide sequence. The CDR3 is 19 amino acids. After removal of 3 bases from V and 3 bases from J, the junction contained 17 bases not matched to a gene. Germline assignment: CDR1 TSWWSYY and CDR2 QGS. The CDR3 DNA follows: TGTGCTCTTGGGGATCCCTTCCTACGTAGGTGGGGGAGAGCCGATAAACTCATCTTT. This codes for CALGDPFLRRWGRADKLIF.

This clone was seen a few times. With only one base between it and a far larger clone, this is likely a read error. Distinct nucleotide sequences in the sample also encode this CDR3. This sequence joins TRDV1 and TRDJ1, with TRDD3 matching over 10 bases. TCRdb supplies no J gene; here it was assigned by aligning the nucleotide sequence to germline. This CDR3 has 22 residues. Germline V gene data show CDR1 as TSWWSYY and CDR2 as QGS. Germline trimming cut 1 base from V and 5 bases from J; bases unmatched to any gene: 25. The CDR3, as DNA: TGTGCTCTTGGGGAACCCAGATCCCTTCCTCTCCTTTACTGGGGGATCTCGGATAAACTCATCTTT. Translating it yields CALGEPRSLPLLYWGISDKLIF.

This clone has a count of ten or more. V usage is TRDV1 and J usage is TRDJ1; D is perhaps TRDD2 (6 bases). The V gene's germline CDR1 is TSWWSYY and CDR2 QGS. This CDR3 spans 20 amino acids. Trimming took 5 bases from V and 0 from J, leaving 28 bases between them. The chain's CDR3 is CALGRSFPSYPGVYTDKLIF. The CDR3 DNA follows: TGTGCTCTTGGGAGATCCTTCCCCTCGTACCCGGGGGTGTACACCGATAAACTCATCTTT.

Many counts were recorded for this clone. This DNA's translation differs at residue 7 from TCRdb's protein, which comes from a much larger clone; a read error is likely, and the protein shown is translated from the DNA. The genes are TRDV1 and TRDJ1, with TRDD3 matching 9 bases. J was trimmed by 0 bases and V by 3 bases; bases with no gene match: 17. Germline loops: CDR1 TSWWSYY, CDR2 QGS. The CDR3 has 20 amino acids. The CDR3 protein is CALGELHWGTSLKYTDKLIF. CDR3 coding DNA: TGTGCTCTTGGGGAGTTACACTGGGGGACGAGTTTAAAGTACACCGATAAACTCATCTTT.

Points on this clone: The same CDR3 is also encoded by other DNA sequences in this sample. The V call is TRDV1, the J call TRDJ1; tentatively, D is TRDD2 or TRDD3 (9 bases each). As TCRdb names no J gene, one was assigned here on the basis of a DNA match to germline. The CDR3 sequence is 23 residues long. The V and J ends lost 0 bases and 0 bases respectively, with 32 bases between them. Germline assignment: CDR1 TSWWSYY and CDR2 QGS. The chain's CDR3 is CALGELRPSYTGGRSLYTDKLIF. The CDR3 DNA reads TGTGCTCTTGGGGAACTACGGCCTTCCTACACTGGGGGACGTTCATTGTACACCGATAAACTCATCTTT.

This clone turned up a few times. Given a far larger clone just one base away, this is likely a sequencing read error. Within the sample, other DNA sequences also encode this same CDR3. The V gene is given as TRDV1, and no J gene call is available; the table calls TRDD3, which could not be checked here. CDR3 length: 17 residues. In germline, CDR1 is TSWWSYY, CDR2 QGS. CDR3 sequence: CALGEAVYWGMADKLIF. The CDR3 coding sequence is TGTGCTCTTGGGGAAGCTGTGTACTGGGGGATGGCCGATAAGCTCATCTTT.

This clone has at least ten counts. TCRdb's protein for this DNA is that of a much larger clone and differs from the translation at residue 13, likely a read error; the protein shown is the DNA translation. The chain is built from TRDV1 and TRDJ1; D might be TRDD3 (6 bases). Trimming removed 3 bases from V and 4 bases from J, with 24 bases in between. From germline, CDR1 is TSWWSYY and CDR2 QGS. The CDR3 is made up of 18 amino acids. CDR3 sequence (DNA): TGTGCTCTTGGGGACCCCTTTCCTGCAGTCTGGGGAGACGATAAACTCATCTTT. It is translated as CALGDPFPAVWGDDKLIF.

This clone was picked up a small number of times. A read error likely explains why the TCRdb protein, taken from a much larger clone, differs from this DNA's translation at residue 7; the protein shown is translated from the DNA. The rearrangement uses TRDV1 and TRDJ1; 7 nucleotides agree with TRDD3. TCRdb carries no J gene annotation; the J gene was assigned here by matching the DNA with germline. Germline CDR1 and CDR2: TSWWSYY and QGS. V lost 2 bases and J lost 2; bases outside the gene matches: 23. This CDR3 is 21 amino acids long. CDR3 nucleotide sequence: TGTGCTCTTGGGGAATTTCTCCTAGCCTACTGGGGCCCCATAGGGACCGATAAACTCATCTTT. Amino acid sequence: CALGEFLLAYWGPIGTDKLIF.

This clone was observed a few times. This is likely an artifact of a read error, given a far larger clone one base away. The V gene reported is TRDV1; the J gene is uncalled; no DNA check was done on the table's D call, TRDD3. The CDR3 consists of 23 residues. CDR1 is TSWWSYY and CDR2 is QGS in the germline V gene. The CDR3 protein is CALGERPRATLGGHTDPTDKLIF. As DNA, the CDR3 is TGTGCTCTTGGGGAACGTCCGAGGGCTACACTGGGGGGACACACCGACCCAACCGATAAGCTCATCTTT.

This clone was counted a few times. A far larger clone lies a single base away; this is likely a read error. Other DNA sequences from this sample encode an identical CDR3 as well. The J gene has no call, while the V gene is TRDV1; TRDD3, as called in the table, went unchecked against the DNA. The CDR3 runs 25 residues. CDR1 is TSWWSYY, CDR2 QGS, per germline. CDR3 residues: CALGEISAPSRAPYWGIRVTIGLIF. For the CDR3, the DNA is TGTGCTCTTGGGGAAATTTCGGCTCCCTCTCGGGCCCCGTACTGGGGGATACGGGTTACAATAGGGCTCATCTTT.

The sample holds a few counts of this clone. The TCRdb protein, from a much larger clone, departs from this DNA's translation at residue 9, likely by read error; the protein shown derives from the DNA. The V and J genes are TRDV1 and TRDJ1, with TRDD3 matching 7 bases. The J gene was missing in TCRdb and was found by matching the end of the DNA to germline. Trimming cost V 4 bases and J 0 bases; bases outside gene matches: 29. The CDR3 totals 23 residues. Germline CDR1 TSWWSYY, CDR2 QGS. In DNA, the CDR3 is TGTGCTCTTGGGGGAGATACTCCTAGGTTTCTGGGGATAAGGGTTTTATACACCGATAAACTCATCTTT. The encoded protein is CALGGDTPRFLGIRVLYTDKLIF.

This clone has only a few counts. The TCRdb record carries a much larger clone's protein, which differs from this DNA's translation at residue 17; a read error is the likely cause, and the protein listed here is the DNA translation. This chain uses TRDV1 with TRDJ1, with TRDD3 identical over 11 bases. The J segment lost 3 bases and the V segment lost 2 bases, leaving 23 bases of the junction unmatched. Germline CDR1 reads TSWWSYY; CDR2 reads QGS. CDR3 length: 22 amino acids. Here the CDR3 reads CALGEGVPLSWWGIRRADKLIF. The CDR3 DNA is TGTGCTCTTGGGGAAGGAGTACCCCTCTCGTGGTGGGGGATACGGCGAGCCGATAAACTCATCTTT.

As regards this clone: TCRdb attributes to this sequence the protein of a much larger clone, which differs from the DNA translation at residue 13; a read error is likely, and the protein displayed is translated from the DNA. Here the CDR3 reads CALGDATFLKGTRLYTDKLIF. CDR3 nucleotides: TGTGCTCTTGGGGACGCAACCTTCCTAAAAGGTACTAGGCTTTACACCGATAAACTCATCTTT. The chain joins TRDV1 to TRDJ1; TRDD2 aligns across 8 bases. The J gene is not listed in TCRdb, so it was assigned here from a DNA match to germline. The CDR3 length is 21 residues. The junction had 21 bases not matched to a gene; V was cut back by 3 bases and J by 0 bases. The V gene's germline CDR1 is TSWWSYY and CDR2 QGS.

No J gene was named, though the V gene is TRDV1; the table's D call of TRDD3 was not tested on the DNA. Germline-derived CDR1 and CDR2 are TSWWSYY and QGS. The CDR3 extends over 16 amino acids. The CDR3 coding sequence is TGTGCTCTCAGAGGGGGATACGCGGGTTACTTGGATAAACCCATCTTT. Encoded protein: CALRGGYAGYLDKPIF.

In the case of this clone: TCRdb's entry gives the protein of a much larger clone, which mismatches this DNA's translation at residue 13, likely from a read error; the protein reported here is translated from the DNA. The rearrangement joins TRDV2 to TRDJ1; no clear D. Germline matching of the DNA provided the J gene here, since TCRdb leaves it blank. This CDR3 is 17 amino acids long. CDR1 and CDR2 (germline): GEAIGNYY, EKD. The CDR3 loop reads CACDTVGSPPYTNKLIF. CDR3 bases: TGTGCCTGTGACACGGTCGGATCACCCCCATACACCAATAAACTCATCTTT.

Note on this clone: TCRdb pairs this DNA with a much larger clone's protein that differs at residue 3, likely a read error; the protein shown was translated from the DNA. This chain joins TRDV1 and TRDJ1; TRDD3 is a possible D gene (6 bases). Germline-derived CDR1 and CDR2 are TSWWSYY and QGS. CDR3 length equals 22 residues. The CDR3 sequence is CAPGRSPPRTFSTGISQGKLIF. The CDR3 nucleotides read TGTGCTCCTGGGAGATCCCCACCTAGGACTTTCTCTACTGGGATATCCCAGGGTAAACTCATCTTT.

This clone was seen many times. Since a far larger clone is one base different, this is likely a read error. The sample has other DNA sequences that encode this CDR3 too. The chain uses TRDV1 and TRDJ1, with 9 positions matching TRDD3. From germline, CDR1 is TSWWSYY and CDR2 QGS. This CDR3 region has 14 residues. CDR3 nucleotide sequence: TGTGCCCTTGGGGAACACCTGGGGGATTCGGTGCTCATCTTT. This codes for CALGEHLGDSVLIF.

A remark on this clone: The protein recorded in TCRdb matches a much larger clone and deviates from this DNA's translation at residue 6, suggesting a read error; the protein here is obtained by translating the DNA. The chain is built from TRDV1 and TRDJ1, with 13 nucleotides matching TRDD3. The J gene, missing from TCRdb, was assigned here through DNA to germline matching. Germline V gene data show CDR1 as TSWWSYY and CDR2 as QGS. The CDR3 runs to 20 residues. The junction had 19 bases not matched to a gene; V was cut back by 1 base and J by 8 bases. CDR3 in amino acids: CALGEPRNQLGDTSGGKLIF. The CDR3 DNA reads as TGTGCTCTTGGGGAACCTCGGAACCAACTGGGGGATACGTCAGGTGGGAAACTCATCTTT.

This clone was observed a few times. A far more abundant clone sits one base away, making this likely a read error. Other nucleotide sequences in the sample specify the same CDR3. This sequence joins TRDV1 and TRDJ2; TRDD3 matches 9 bases. The germline V gene has CDR1 TSWWSYY and CDR2 QGS. The CDR3 length is 26 residues. The chain's CDR3 is CALGELALPMKLGDSPSLALTAQLFF. CDR3 sequence (DNA): TGTGCTCTTGGGGAACTAGCGCTTCCTATGAAGCTGGGGGATTCTCCTTCCTTAGCTTTGACAGCACAGCTCTTCTTT.

This clone was counted a few times. With a far larger clone one base away, a read error is the likely cause. The sample has other DNA sequences that encode this CDR3 too. V usage is TRDV2 and J usage is TRDJ1; 11 nucleotides match TRDD3. Germline matching of the DNA provided the J gene here, since TCRdb leaves it blank. The CDR3 has 17 amino acids. Per germline, CDR1 GEAIGNYY and CDR2 EKD. V shed 6 bases, J shed 2 bases, and the junction held 13 bases outside the gene matches. In DNA, the CDR3 is TGTGCCTGTTTTCTACTGGGGGATAGAGGGAAGACCGATAAACTCATCTTT. Protein: CACFLLGDRGKTDKLIF.

This clone was recorded many times. A far larger clone differs by one base, so this is likely a read error. The gene calls are TRDV2 and TRDJ2, with D maybe TRDD3 (6 bases). This CDR3 has 17 amino acids. Germline lookup yields CDR1 GEAIGNYY and CDR2 EKD. Deletions cut 0 bases from V and 4 bases from J, with 17 bases between. The CDR3 DNA is TGTGCCTGTGACACCGTACTGGGAACGAACCCGACAGCACAACTCTTCTTT. Protein product: CACDTVLGTNPTAQLFF.

In the case of this clone: TCRdb attributes to this sequence the protein of a much larger clone, which differs from the DNA translation at residues 4 and 9; a read error is likely, and the protein displayed is translated from the DNA. This chain links TRDV1 with TRDJ1; D perhaps matches TRDD3 (6 bases). The CDR3 consists of 17 residues. Germline V CDR1 and CDR2: TSWWSYY, QGS. CDR3 nucleotides: TGTGCTCTTAGGGAAACTCTCCCATCGTACTGGGAGAATAAACTCATCTTT. It specifies CALRETLPSYWENKLIF.